These 21 T cell receptor beta chains were sequenced from one sample in a study of T cells in Graves' hyperthyroidism and ophthalmopathy. The CDR3 regions of TCR beta were amplified from RNA transcripts. In the first-round RT-PCR of the TCR CDR3, the HTBI primer set was used. TCRdb processed the multiplex PCR reads anew with MiXCR; each CDR3 protein has one entry. The sample carries roughly 600,000 distinct CDR3 sequences, about 14% recorded once. Specimen: blood. Every receptor here comes from a woman between 45 and 60 years old with Graves' ophthalmopathy.

The rearrangement links TRBV6-2 or TRBV6-3 to TRBJ2-5; D may be TRBD1 or TRBD2 (6 bases each). The V and J ends lost 6 bases and 2 bases respectively, with 16 bases between them. The length of the CDR3 is 15 residues. The germline CDR1 and CDR2 sequences are MNHEY and SVGEGT. CDR3 sequence (DNA): TGTGCCAGCAGCCTCAGGGGACTGAGGCAAGAGACCCAGTACTTC. This translates into CASSLRGLRQETQYF.

This clonotype came up many times. V gene TRBV20-1 combines with J gene TRBJ2-7; weak D call: TRBD1 (5 bases). The V end was cut by 6 bases, the J end by 0 bases, with 12 bases between. CDR3 size: 13 residues. The germline V gene has CDR1 DFQATT and CDR2 SNEGSKA (reference sequence). CDR3 sequence reads: CSAQTDTSYEQYF. The DNA of the CDR3 is TGCAGTGCCCAAACGGACACCTCCTACGAGCAGTACTTC.

The sample holds many counts of this clonotype. The chain recombines TRBV28 with TRBJ1-4; no reliable D call. In germline, CDR1 is MDHEN, CDR2 SYDVKM. The V and J ends lost 6 bases and 9 bases respectively, with 11 bases between them. The CDR3 has 12 amino acids. CDR3 nucleotides: TGTGCCAGCAGCTCGGGAAGAAAAAAACTGTTTTTT. It yields the protein CASSSGRKKLFF.

The chain carries TRBV6-2 or TRBV6-3 and TRBJ2-2; 10 nucleotides align to TRBD2. Trimming cost V 5 bases and J 6 bases; bases outside gene matches: 6. This CDR3 region has 15 residues. Per the germline V gene, CDR1 is MNHEY and CDR2 is SVGEGT. In nucleotides, the CDR3 is TGTGCCAGCAGTCTTCTAGCGGGAGTGGCCGGGGAGCTGTTTTTT. This gives the protein CASSLLAGVAGELFF.

This chain connects TRBV19 to TRBJ1-5, with TRBD1 matching over 7 bases. V shed 6 bases, J shed 3 bases, and the junction held 5 bases outside the gene matches. The CDR3 spans 14 residues. Per the germline V gene, CDR1 is LNHDA and CDR2 is SQIVND (reference sequence). In DNA form, the CDR3 reads TGTGCCAGTAGGAGCGGACAGGTCAATCAGCCCCAGCATTTT. This sequence encodes CASRSGQVNQPQHF.

This clonotype turned up a few times. The chain combines TRBV7-3 with TRBJ2-7; 9 nucleotides agree with TRBD2. V shed 4 bases and J 0 bases; nucleotides not matched to a gene: 4. The germline CDR1 and CDR2 sequences are SGHTA and FQGTGA. The CDR3 consists of 15 residues. The CDR3 bases are TGTGCCAGCAGCTCGACTAGCGGTCCCTCCTACGAGCAGTACTTC. It codes for CASSSTSGPSYEQYF.

This clonotype was detected only a few times. This chain uses TRBV28 with TRBJ1-3, with 9 bases matching TRBD1. Per the germline V gene, CDR1 is MDHEN and CDR2 is SYDVKM. V gave up 2 bases and J gave up 0 bases; unmatched junction bases: 8. This CDR3 spans 18 amino acids. CDR3 DNA: TGTGCCAGCAGTTTAATCCCGGGGACAGGGAACTCTGGAAACACCATATATTTT. This sequence encodes CASSLIPGTGNSGNTIYF. The entire variable domain, with the rest obtained from reference TRBV28 and TRBJ1-3, is as follows: DVKVTQSSRYLVKRTGEKVFLECVQDMDHENMFWYRQDPGLGLRLIYFSYDVKMKEKGDIPEGYSVSREKKERFSLILESASTNQTSMYLCASSLIPGTGNSGNTIYFGEGSWLTVV.

The table lists this clonotype with many counts. The chain uses TRBV7-2 and TRBJ2-7, with 16 bases that match TRBD2. V lost 0 bases to trimming and J lost 9 bases; unmatched junction nucleotides: 11. The CDR3 extends over 18 amino acids. The germline V gene encodes CDR1 SGHTA and CDR2 FQGNSA. The CDR3 sequence is CASSLAAGTSGRGWTQYF. The CDR3 region has the DNA TGTGCCAGCAGCTTAGCTGCCGGGACTAGCGGGAGGGGGTGGACGCAGTACTTC.

This clonotype was recorded at least ten times. V gene TRBV24-1 combines with J gene TRBJ2-1; D is undetermined. V gave up 3 bases and J gave up 9 bases, with 14 bases separating them. The CDR3 is made up of 14 amino acids. The germline V gene has CDR1 KGHDR and CDR2 SFDVKD. CDR3 amino acids: CATSDARGPGEQFF. Written as DNA, the CDR3 is TGTGCCACCAGTGATGCCCGTGGGCCGGGTGAGCAGTTCTTC.

A remark on this clonotype: At one end, the junction sequence differs from germline, possibly due to a read error. CDR3 loop: CVSSTLSSGISYNEQFF. The CDR3 nucleotides are TGTGTCAGCAGCACCCTCTCTAGCGGGATTAGCTATAATGAGCAGTTCTTC. The chain recombines TRBV7-2 with TRBJ2-1; 9 bases agree with TRBD2. CDR3 length: 17 residues. Germline CDR1 reads SGHTA; CDR2 reads FQGNSA.

This chain connects TRBV20-1 to TRBJ2-5; 7 bases are shared with TRBD1. Germline V gives CDR1 DFQATT, CDR2 SNEGSKA (reference sequence). The CDR3 contains 13 residues. V was pared by 3 bases and J by 4 bases, with 5 bases of the junction left unmatched. In DNA, the CDR3 is TGCAGTGCTAGGGAACAGGGGTTAGAGACCCAGTACTTC. This codes for CSAREQGLETQYF.

V gene TRBV5-6 combines with J gene TRBJ2-7; 9 bases are shared with TRBD1. The trim removed 4 bases at V and 5 bases at J, leaving 7 bases unmatched. The CDR3 is 14 residues long. Germline loops: CDR1 SGHDT, CDR2 YYEEEE. In DNA form, the CDR3 reads TGTGCCAGCAGCCGCGGGGACAGGGCCCACGAGCAGTACTTC. Its protein is CASSRGDRAHEQYF. The variable domain in full, with the rest retrieved from reference TRBV5-6 and TRBJ2-7, is DAGVTQSPTHLIKTRGQQVTLRCSPKSGHDTVSWYQQALGQGPQFIFQYYEEEERQRGNFPDRFSGHQFPNYSSELNVNALLLGDSALYLCASSRGDRAHEQYFGPGTRLTVT.

This clonotype was seen more than once but under ten times. This sequence joins TRBV5-8 and TRBJ2-1; D unresolved. The CDR3 is 14 amino acids. The germline CDR1 and CDR2 sequences are SGHTS and YDEGEE. V dropped 2 bases and J dropped 3 bases, with 9 bases sitting between them. The CDR3 region is CASSLKDGYNEQFF. The CDR3 DNA reads as TGTGCCAGCAGCTTAAAGGACGGCTACAATGAGCAGTTCTTC.

This clonotype was counted many times. This chain joins TRBV28 and TRBJ2-7, with 7 bases lining up with TRBD1. The CDR3 consists of 14 residues. Germline V CDR1 and CDR2: MDHEN, SYDVKM. Trimming at V came to 10 bases and at J to 1 base, leaving 10 bases not matched to a gene. The CDR3 nucleotides read TGTGCCACCAGGGGGACCTTAGGGTCCTACGAGCAGTACTTC. This encodes CATRGTLGSYEQYF.

At least ten counts were recorded for this clonotype. The J gene is TRBJ2-3, the V gene TRBV5-1; TRBD2 agrees at 8 bases. Per germline, CDR1 SGHRS and CDR2 YFSETQ. The CDR3 consists of 15 residues. V shed 6 bases, J shed 3 bases, and the junction held 9 bases outside the gene matches. In DNA form, the CDR3 reads TGCGCCAGCAAACTAAATAGCGGGACAACAGATACGCAGTATTTT. Translation: CASKLNSGTTDTQYF.

In this sample, this clonotype turned up many times. This rearrangement joins TRBV7-9 to TRBJ2-7; the match to TRBD1 covers 8 bases. CDR3 length: 15 amino acids. Trimming took 4 bases from V and 4 from J; bases not matched to a gene: 9. Germline CDR1 and CDR2: SEHNR and FQNEAQ (reference sequence). The CDR3 spells CASSSIRDRLYEQYF. In DNA form, the CDR3 reads TGTGCCAGCAGCTCAATCCGGGACAGGCTGTACGAGCAGTACTTC.

This clonotype occurred a few times. V gene TRBV27 combines with J gene TRBJ1-5, with D unclear. CDR1 MNHEY and CDR2 SMNVEV come from the germline V gene (reference sequence). The CDR3 totals 13 residues. Trimming pared 8 bases from V and 2 bases from J, leaving 10 bases between. CDR3 DNA: TGTGCCAGCGCCCCCATTGGCAATCAGCCCCAGCATTTT. Encoded protein: CASAPIGNQPQHF.

The chain employs TRBV12-3 or TRBV12-4 and TRBJ1-1; 9 nucleotides line up with TRBD1. The CDR3 sequence is 14 residues long. Trimming took 5 bases from V and 5 from J; bases not matched to a gene: 6. CDR3 protein: CASSKTTGGTEAFF. The CDR3 bases are TGTGCCAGCAGTAAGACGACAGGGGGTACTGAAGCTTTCTTT.

This clonotype was observed at least ten times. The chain's CDR3 is CASSTPGLAGDEQYF. The CDR3 bases are TGTGCCAGCAGCACTCCGGGACTAGCGGGTGACGAGCAGTACTTC. The chain uses TRBV7-2 and TRBJ2-7; 12 positions match TRBD2. This CDR3 contains 15 residues. Germline values: CDR1 SGHTA, CDR2 FQGNSA. The junction had 7 bases not matched to a gene; V was cut back by 5 bases and J by 5 bases.

The V and J genes are TRBV7-9 and TRBJ2-7; D gene unclear. Looked up from germline, CDR1 is SEHNR and CDR2 is FQNEAQ (reference sequence). V gave up 5 bases and J gave up 0 bases, with 17 bases separating them. The CDR3 covers 16 residues. CDR3 in DNA: TGTGCCAGCAGCCCCCCCCGGAAGACCTTCTCCTACGAGCAGTACTTC. Translation gives CASSPPRKTFSYEQYF. Full variable domain (remainder filled in from reference TRBV7-9 and TRBJ2-7): DTGVSQNPRHKITKRGQNVTFRCDPISEHNRLYWYRQTLGQGPEFLTYFQNEAQLEKSRLLSDRFSAERPKGSFSTLEIQRTEQGDSAMYLCASSPPRKTFSYEQYFGPGTRLTVT.

This clonotype was counted ten times or more. The rearrangement joins TRBV29-1 to TRBJ2-1, with 12 bases fitting TRBD2. The CDR3 extends over 16 amino acids. V lost 2 bases and J lost 2; bases outside the gene matches: 4. The germline gives CDR1 SQVTM, CDR2 ANQGSEA. As DNA, the CDR3 is TGCAGCGTTGAAATGACTAGCGGGAGTACCTACAATGAGCAGTTCTTC. This gives the protein CSVEMTSGSTYNEQFF.